A selection of T cell receptor beta chains follows, all from one sample in a study of identifying expanded T cells in peripheral blood. Profiled with immunoSEQ multiplex PCR; TCRdb holds only in-frame clones, not every one. The table includes 100,000 to 150,000 clones, more than 75% detected once. The sequenced sample consisted of blood. The origin of the receptors is a person between 18 and 75 years old in good health. The conserved cysteine and the conserved F or W are not part of the CDR3 here. Fields, in order: J gene, V gene, clone size, CDR3 protein. Rows give clone size only sometimes, using once, few, many, or a class for an expanded clone.

>TRBJ1-5|TRBV5-1|.
ASSTTGLSNQPQH
>TRBJ2-7|TRBV10-2|.
ASREVAGGRWEQY
>TRBJ2-2|TRBV11-2|.
ASSPSGRGHGELF
>TRBJ2-7|TRBV6-1|.
ASSEGGQLETEQY
>TRBJ1-2|TRBV27|.
ASSGRGDGYT
>TRBJ1-1|TRBV2|.
ASGAAGAVTEAF
>TRBJ1-2|TRBV6-1|.
ASSLDTSRGYT
>TRBJ1-3|TRBV7-2|.
ASSPQGRYSGNTIY
>TRBJ2-1|TRBV19|.
ASSIDPLGEQF
>TRBJ2-3|TRBV7-2|.
ASSFSFSGRDTQY
>TRBJ1-2|TRBV30|.
AWSVGVRGRYT
>TRBJ2-6|TRBV7-8|.
ASSAKTGTGANVLT
>TRBJ1-3|TRBV7-6|.
ASSLEAPLRGSGNTIY
>TRBJ1-6|TRBV15|few
ATSEKTALPLH
>TRBJ2-2|TRBV7-8|.
ASSLYRDSLARELF
>TRBJ1-1|TRBV5-1|.
ASSPGGGTLNTEAF
>TRBJ2-7|TRBV2|few
ASRAVREGREQY
>TRBJ1-1|TRBV9|.
ASSVVGMNTEAF
>TRBJ1-2|TRBV7-2|.
ASSSRVILSGYT
>TRBJ1-5|TRBV6-5|.
ASCVKDGTNQPQH
>TRBJ1-3|TRBV5-5|.
ASSGGGFSGNTIY
>TRBJ2-5|TRBV2|.
ASSDPAGTQQETQY
>TRBJ1-2|TRBV7-3|.
ASSLWSSGYGYT
>TRBJ2-5|TRBV6-5|.
ASSYSLDPAQETQY
>TRBJ2-1|TRBV7-9|.
ASSLPLLAVLNNEQF
>TRBJ1-1|TRBV7-8|.
ASSHDLNTEAF
>TRBJ2-3|TRBV2|.
ASGDLRLGTDTQY
>TRBJ2-1|TRBV19|.
ASNKGQDNEQF
>TRBJ2-4|TRBV7-8|once
ASSPSRIIAKNIQY
>TRBJ2-3|TRBV5-4|.
ASSLAGTDTQY
>TRBJ1-2|TRBV19|.
ASSLTENYGYT
>TRBJ1-2|TRBV7-9|.
ASRNQGNGYT
>TRBJ1-1|TRBV5-1|.
ASSKGQGNTEAF
>TRBJ1-2|TRBV18|.
ASSPSLVQLANYGYT
>TRBJ1-1|TRBV7-2|.
ASSYTGGEAF
>TRBJ1-1|TRBV5-1|.
ASSFEQSLTEAF
>TRBJ2-5|TRBV6-1|.
ASSTLAGEGETQY
>TRBJ1-5|TRBV4-1|.
ASSQEAEGQRNQPQH
>TRBJ2-3|TRBV7-2|.
ASSLRTADTQY
>TRBJ1-2|TRBV30|.
AWSVQRFGYT
>TRBJ2-1|TRBV30|.
AWSVGGYNEQF
>TRBJ1-3|TRBV11-2|.
ASSLDWGPGNTIY
>TRBJ1-4|TRBV7-8|.
ASSPMGGTTNEKLF
>TRBJ1-1|TRBV30|.
AWSDTRTTEAF
>TRBJ2-5|TRBV6-5|.
ASSYSPSQETQY
>TRBJ1-1|TRBV7-8|.
ASSLRSTGGEAF
>TRBJ2-3|TRBV5-1|few
ASSWTGLAGGQVDTQY
>TRBJ1-1|TRBV5-6|.
ASSWVGQGGVTEAF
>TRBJ2-5|TRBV7-8|.
ASRQGTGVQETQY
>TRBJ2-7|TRBV7-2|few
ASSLGFLEAYPREQY
>TRBJ1-1|TRBV5-4|once
ASSLAGGYKASEAF
>TRBJ1-1|TRBV7-2|.
ASSFGQLEAF
>TRBJ1-4|TRBV19|.
ASTGGPWEKLF
>TRBJ1-2|TRBV27|.
ASSFRTVPYGYT
>TRBJ1-6|TRBV10-2|.
ASSDAGNSPLH